Following are 27 T cell receptor beta chains from one sample sequenced in a study of blood T cell repertoires in COVID-19. Assay used: immunoSEQ multiplex PCR; TCRdb lists only in-frame clones, some missing. Among 160,000 or so clones listed, roughly 93% were seen once. Sequencing was performed on peripheral blood. The receptors originated from a man between 18 and 35 years old with acute or convalescent COVID-19.

The chain combines TRBV19 with TRBJ1-2; TRBD1 might be the D (5 bases). Germline CDR1 LNHDA, CDR2 SQIVND (reference sequence). The CDR3 consists of 15 residues. Between the trimmed V and J ends, which lost 6 bases and 4 bases, there was a span of 18 bases. CDR3 in DNA: TGTGCCAGTAGGACCCCGGGGGGGGAGAGCTATGGCTACACCTTC. The encoded protein is CASRTPGGESYGYTF.

The J gene is TRBJ2-1, the V gene TRBV2, with 7 bases matching TRBD1. This CDR3 has 14 amino acids. V was clipped by 8 bases and J by 7 bases; unmatched bases: 11. Germline CDR1 SNHLY, CDR2 FYNNEI. Written as DNA, the CDR3 is TGTGCCAGCGACCGCGGACAGGAAGAAAATGAGCAGTTCTTC. It encodes CASDRGQEENEQFF.

The rearrangement links TRBV19 to TRBJ2-2; 8 nucleotides match TRBD2. The CDR3 extends over 15 amino acids. Germline assignment: CDR1 LNHDA and CDR2 SQIVND (reference sequence). The V and J ends lost 7 bases and 6 bases, in that order; junction bases with no gene match: 10. The CDR3 region is CASTAGSGVAGELFF. CDR3 in DNA: TGTGCCAGTACCGCCGGTAGCGGGGTAGCCGGGGAGCTGTTTTTT.

DNA of the CDR3: TGTGCCACCAGCGGGGGTTTCAATCAGCCCCAGCATTTT. This encodes CATSGGFNQPQHF. The chain has TRBV24-1 and TRBJ1-5; possibly TRBD1 for D (5 bases). Germline V gene sequence: CDR1 KGHDR, CDR2 SFDVKD. There are 13 residues in the CDR3. Trimming removed 7 bases from V and 3 bases from J, with 9 bases in between.

This clone was found once. The chain links TRBV9 to TRBJ1-4; D ambiguous. Between the trimmed V and J ends, which lost 4 bases and 7 bases, there was a span of 17 bases. The CDR3 runs 15 residues. From germline, CDR1 is SGDLS and CDR2 YYNGEE. The CDR3 nucleotides are TGTGCCAGCAGCCCCCCGCCCGGGATAGGTGAAAAACTGTTTTTT. Residues: CASSPPPGIGEKLFF. The complete variable domain, with remaining parts taken from reference TRBV9 and TRBJ1-4, reads DSGVTQTPKHLITATGQRVTLRCSPRSGDLSVYWYQQSLDQGLQFLIQYYNGEERAKGNILERFSAQQFPDLHSELNLSSLELGDSALYFCASSPPPGIGEKLFFGSGTQLSVL.

The chain is built from TRBV5-1 and TRBJ2-7, with D tentatively TRBD2 (6 bases). This CDR3 spans 14 amino acids. Germline CDR1 is SGHRS and CDR2 is YFSETQ. Deletions cut 1 base from V and 2 bases from J, with 10 bases between. The CDR3 reads CASSLSGLPYEQYF. DNA for the CDR3: TGCGCCAGCAGCTTGAGCGGGCTCCCCTACGAGCAGTACTTC.

The chain recombines TRBV7-9 with TRBJ1-1, with 9 bases fitting TRBD1. V gave up 6 bases and J gave up 5 bases; unmatched junction bases: 7. This CDR3 comprises 14 residues. Germline V lookup: CDR1 SEHNR, CDR2 FQNEAQ (reference sequence). The CDR3 loop reads CASRSGTGQTEAFF. The DNA of the CDR3 is TGTGCCAGCAGATCCGGGACAGGGCAAACTGAAGCTTTCTTT.

The chain uses TRBV19 and TRBJ1-4; 9 positions match TRBD1. Trimming cost V 8 bases and J 5 bases; bases outside gene matches: 9. The CDR3 sequence is 15 residues long. The germline V gene encodes CDR1 LNHDA and CDR2 SQIVND (reference sequence). For the CDR3, the DNA is TGTGCCAGTCGAGACCCCGGGACAGGGAATGAAAAACTGTTTTTT. Its protein product is CASRDPGTGNEKLFF.

The chain combines TRBV5-4 with TRBJ2-7, with D tentatively TRBD2 (5 bases). V lost 4 bases and J lost 7, with 21 bases in between. Germline V CDR1 and CDR2: SGHNT, YYREEE (reference sequence). This CDR3 has 15 residues. The CDR3 DNA reads TGTGCCAGCAGCGAAAAGCGGAGTGCCCTTCGTGAGCAGTACTTC. Protein: CASSEKRSALREQYF.

This chain links TRBV19 with TRBJ1-1; D gene ambiguous. The CDR3 totals 14 residues. V dropped 3 bases and J dropped 5 bases, with 13 bases sitting between them. Per the germline V gene, CDR1 is LNHDA and CDR2 is SQIVND (reference sequence). Here the CDR3 DNA reads TGTGCCAGTAGTATCGGAGGAACGGGGACTGAAGCTTTCTTT. Protein sequence: CASSIGGTGTEAFF. Complete variable domain (other parts from reference TRBV19 and TRBJ1-1): DGGITQSPKYLFRKEGQNVTLSCEQNLNHDAMYWYRQDPGQGLRLIYYSQIVNDFQKGDIAEGYSVSREKKESFPLTVTSAQKNPTAFYLCASSIGGTGTEAFFGQGTRLTVV.

The chain uses TRBV5-1 and TRBJ1-1; TRBD1 agrees at 9 bases. CDR3 length: 16 amino acids. The V and J ends lost 2 bases and 0 bases, in that order; junction bases with no gene match: 5. The V gene's germline CDR1 is SGHRS and CDR2 YFSETQ. The CDR3 DNA sequence: TGCGCCAGCAGCTTCCTACAGGGGGCGGTGAACACTGAAGCTTTCTTT. This codes for CASSFLQGAVNTEAFF.

The V call is TRBV2, the J call TRBJ2-3, with D tentatively TRBD1 (5 bases). CDR1 and CDR2 from the germline V gene are SNHLY and FYNNEI. Trimming removed 10 bases at V and 8 bases at J, with 19 bases between. The CDR3 sequence is 13 residues long. The chain's CDR3 is CAIGQGQWGTQYF. The CDR3 coding sequence is TGTGCCATCGGCCAGGGTCAATGGGGTACGCAGTATTTT.

The rearrangement uses TRBV3-1 (or the pseudogene TRBV3-2) and TRBJ1-1; tentatively, D is TRBD1 (5 bases). V lost 4 bases to trimming and J lost 0 bases, with 18 bases between them. This CDR3 has 17 amino acids. From germline, CDR1 is LGHDT and CDR2 YNNKEL (reference sequence). In DNA, the CDR3 is TGTGCCAGCAGCCCGACAGTGTTTTCGGGCGTGAACACTGAAGCTTTCTTT. Translated: CASSPTVFSGVNTEAFF.

This clone was seen just once. The rearrangement links TRBV2 to TRBJ1-5; D is perhaps TRBD1 (6 bases). Germline CDR1 reads SNHLY; CDR2 reads FYNNEI. Trimming stripped 4 bases from V and 2 bases from J, with 18 bases between. CDR3 size: 17 residues. CDR3 sequence (DNA): TGTGCCAGCAGTGGCGCCAGGGGAGCTTTTGGCAATCAGCCCCAGCATTTT. It encodes CASSGARGAFGNQPQHF.

The chain has TRBV27 and TRBJ2-7; 8 bases are shared with TRBD1. V lost 2 bases, J lost 0 bases, and 6 bases stayed unmatched. Germline V gene data show CDR1 as MNHEY and CDR2 as SMNVEV (reference sequence). The CDR3 has 16 residues. CDR3 residues: CASSLAGGQVSYEQYF. In DNA, the CDR3 is TGTGCCAGCAGTTTAGCCGGGGGACAGGTCTCCTACGAGCAGTACTTC.

CDR3 DNA sequence: TGTGCCAGCAGCCCTCGGGACACCGACACTGAAGCTTTCTTT. It codes for CASSPRDTDTEAFF. V is TRBV7-9 and J is TRBJ1-1; D might be TRBD1 (6 bases). V was clipped by 5 bases and J by 3 bases, with 13 bases between them. There are 14 residues in the CDR3. Germline V lookup: CDR1 SEHNR, CDR2 FQNEAQ (reference sequence).

The chain couples TRBV6-5 to TRBJ2-7; 10 nucleotides line up with TRBD1. Germline-derived CDR1 and CDR2 are MNHEY and SVGAGI. With 5 bases clipped from V and 4 bases from J, the junction kept 5 bases outside the gene matches. There are 14 residues in the CDR3. Here the CDR3 DNA reads TGTGCCAGCAGTCGGACAGGGGGAGGGTACGAGCAGTACTTC. Translation: CASSRTGGGYEQYF.

The J gene is TRBJ1-2, the V gene TRBV19; D not certain. CDR3 size: 16 residues. V was trimmed by 2 bases and J by 4 bases, leaving 17 bases between them. Per germline, CDR1 LNHDA and CDR2 SQIVND (reference sequence). In DNA form, the CDR3 reads TGTGCCAGTAGTATATCCCATCAGGTTCTTGCCTATGGCTACACCTTC. Translating it yields CASSISHQVLAYGYTF.

The rearrangement links TRBV19 to TRBJ1-1; 11 bases are shared with TRBD1. Germline V gives CDR1 LNHDA, CDR2 SQIVND (reference sequence). The length of the CDR3 is 17 residues. After removal of 4 bases from V and 1 base from J, the junction contained 8 bases not matched to a gene. The CDR3 DNA sequence: TGTGCCAGTAGTACCGCCGGACAGGGGGCGAGGAACACTGAAGCTTTCTTT. Translating gives CASSTAGQGARNTEAFF.

The chain has TRBV6-5 and TRBJ1-1; the D gene is possibly TRBD1 (6 bases). CDR3 length equals 14 residues. Trimming took off 2 bases at V and 4 bases at J, with 11 bases between the two ends. Per the germline V gene, CDR1 is MNHEY and CDR2 is SVGAGI. The CDR3 nucleotides are TGTGCCAGCAGTTACGGGGGGGGCGCCACTGAAGCTTTCTTT. It yields the protein CASSYGGGATEAFF.

J is TRBJ1-5 and V is TRBV5-5; D gene ambiguous. The CDR3 covers 14 residues. Trimming pared 4 bases from V and 1 base from J, leaving 9 bases between. Germline CDR1 and CDR2: SGHKS and YYEKEE (reference sequence). In DNA, the CDR3 is TGTGCCAGCAGCCCTCGGGGAAGCAATCAGCCCCAGCATTTT. Translated: CASSPRGSNQPQHF.

V gene TRBV12-5 combines with J gene TRBJ2-1, with 9 bases matching TRBD1. CDR3 size: 15 residues. Looked up from germline, CDR1 is LGHNT and CDR2 is FRNRAP. Losses at the gene ends were 6 bases for V and 4 bases for J; bases not matched to a gene: 7. The CDR3 nucleotides read TGTGCTAGTGGGCCGGGACAGGGTAGATACAATGAGCAGTTCTTC. It specifies CASGPGQGRYNEQFF.

The V gene is TRBV20-1, the J gene TRBJ2-1, with D unresolved. This CDR3 has 11 amino acids. Between the trimmed V and J ends, which lost 1 base and 9 bases, there was a span of 7 bases. Germline V gene sequence: CDR1 DFQATT, CDR2 SNEGSKA (reference sequence). The CDR3 protein is CSARGPGEQFF. For the CDR3, the DNA is TGCAGTGCTAGAGGTCCGGGTGAGCAGTTCTTC.

CDR3 in amino acids: CASSQGHSNGYTF. DNA for the CDR3: TGTGCCAGCTCCCAGGGGCATTCGAATGGCTACACCTTC. The chain uses TRBV6-5 and TRBJ1-2; D possibly corresponds to TRBD1 (6 bases). The germline V gene has CDR1 MNHEY and CDR2 SVGAGI. This CDR3 comprises 13 residues. The V end lost 8 bases, the J end lost 6 bases, and 16 bases lay between the germline ends.

V usage is TRBV7-9 and J usage is TRBJ1-5; the D is unclear. The germline gives CDR1 SEHNR, CDR2 FQNEAQ (reference sequence). The V gene lost 4 bases and the J gene lost 4 bases, with 11 bases spanning the gap. The CDR3 is 14 amino acids. CDR3 sequence (DNA): TGTGCCAGCAGCTCCTTCGGGGATAATCAGCCCCAGCATTTT. Its translation: CASSSFGDNQPQHF.

V gene TRBV11-2 combines with J gene TRBJ1-1; TRBD1 is a possible D gene (6 bases). Trimming took 5 bases from V and 1 from J, leaving 8 bases between them. From germline, CDR1 is SGHAT and CDR2 FQNNGV. This CDR3 comprises 13 residues. CDR3: CASSRGANTEAFF. CDR3 nucleotide sequence: TGTGCCAGCAGCCGGGGGGCGAACACTGAAGCTTTCTTT.

This chain uses TRBV2 with TRBJ1-4; possibly TRBD1 for D (6 bases). The ends were cut back, 8 bases at V and 5 bases at J, with 15 bases in the middle. The CDR3 contains 14 residues. Germline V lookup: CDR1 SNHLY, CDR2 FYNNEI. CDR3 protein: CASALGTSNEKLFF. CDR3 sequence (DNA): TGTGCCAGCGCGTTGGGGACATCGAATGAAAAACTGTTTTTT.